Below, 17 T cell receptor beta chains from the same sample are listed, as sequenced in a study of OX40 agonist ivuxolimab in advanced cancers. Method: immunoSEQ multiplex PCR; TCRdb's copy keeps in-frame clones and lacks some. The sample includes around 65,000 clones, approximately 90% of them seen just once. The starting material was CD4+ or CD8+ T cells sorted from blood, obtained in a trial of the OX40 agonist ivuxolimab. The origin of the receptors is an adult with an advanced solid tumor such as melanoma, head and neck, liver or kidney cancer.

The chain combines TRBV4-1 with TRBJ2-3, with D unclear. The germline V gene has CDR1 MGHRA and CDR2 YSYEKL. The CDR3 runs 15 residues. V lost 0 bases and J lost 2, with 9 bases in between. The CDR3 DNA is TGCGCCAGCAGCCAAGATCGACTGAACACAGATACGCAGTATTTT. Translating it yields CASSQDRLNTDTQYF.

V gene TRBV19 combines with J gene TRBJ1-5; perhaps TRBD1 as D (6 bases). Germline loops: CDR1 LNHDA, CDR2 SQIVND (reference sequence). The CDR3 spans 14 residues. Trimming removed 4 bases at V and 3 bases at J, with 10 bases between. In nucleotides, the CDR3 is TGTGCCAGTAGTACAGGACAGCTCAATCAGCCCCAGCATTTT. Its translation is CASSTGQLNQPQHF.

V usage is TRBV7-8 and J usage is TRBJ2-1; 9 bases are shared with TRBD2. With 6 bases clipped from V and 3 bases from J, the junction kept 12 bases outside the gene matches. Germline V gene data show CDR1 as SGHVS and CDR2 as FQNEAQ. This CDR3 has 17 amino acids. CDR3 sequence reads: CASSYFPLAGDYNEQFF. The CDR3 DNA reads TGTGCCAGCAGTTACTTTCCCTTAGCGGGGGACTACAATGAGCAGTTCTTC.

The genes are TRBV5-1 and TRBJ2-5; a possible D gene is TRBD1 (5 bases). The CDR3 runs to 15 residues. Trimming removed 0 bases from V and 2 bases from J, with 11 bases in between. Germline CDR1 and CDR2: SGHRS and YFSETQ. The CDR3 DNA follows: TGCGCCAGCAGCTTGGATGGCAGGGTACAAGAGACCCAGTACTTC. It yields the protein CASSLDGRVQETQYF. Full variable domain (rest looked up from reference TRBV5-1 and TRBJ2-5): KAGVTQTPRYLIKTRGQQVTLSCSPISGHRSVSWYQQTPGQGLQFLFEYFSETQRNKGNFPGRFSGRQFSNSRSEMNVSTLELGDSALYLCASSLDGRVQETQYFGPGTRLLVL.

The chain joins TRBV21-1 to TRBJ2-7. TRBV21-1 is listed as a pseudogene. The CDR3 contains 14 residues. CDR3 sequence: CASSKMVRRNEQYF. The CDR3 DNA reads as TGTGCCAGCAGCAAAATGGTCCGTCGGAACGAGCAGTACTTC.

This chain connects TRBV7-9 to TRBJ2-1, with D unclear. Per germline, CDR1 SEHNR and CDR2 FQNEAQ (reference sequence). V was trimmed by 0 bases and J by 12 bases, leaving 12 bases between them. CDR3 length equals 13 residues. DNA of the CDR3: TGTGCCAGCAGCTTAGCGCAGGAGCTGTGGCAGTTCTTC. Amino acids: CASSLAQELWQFF.

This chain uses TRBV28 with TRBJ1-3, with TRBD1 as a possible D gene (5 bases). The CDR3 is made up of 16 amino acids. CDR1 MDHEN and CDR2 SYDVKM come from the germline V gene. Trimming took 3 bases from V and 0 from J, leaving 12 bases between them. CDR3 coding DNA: TGTGCCAGCAGTTTGGGGCCGACAGACTCTGGAAACACCATATATTTT. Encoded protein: CASSLGPTDSGNTIYF.

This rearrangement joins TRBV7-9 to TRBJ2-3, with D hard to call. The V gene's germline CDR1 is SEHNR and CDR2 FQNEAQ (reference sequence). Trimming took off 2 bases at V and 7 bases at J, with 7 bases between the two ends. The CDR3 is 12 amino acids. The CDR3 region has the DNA TGTGCCAGCAGCTTAATTCAACATACGCAGTATTTT. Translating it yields CASSLIQHTQYF. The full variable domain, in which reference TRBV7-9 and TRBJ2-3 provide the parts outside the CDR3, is DTGVSQNPRHKITKRGQNVTFRCDPISEHNRLYWYRQTLGQGPEFLTYFQNEAQLEKSRLLSDRFSAERPKGSFSTLEIQRTEQGDSAMYLCASSLIQHTQYFGPGTRLTVL.

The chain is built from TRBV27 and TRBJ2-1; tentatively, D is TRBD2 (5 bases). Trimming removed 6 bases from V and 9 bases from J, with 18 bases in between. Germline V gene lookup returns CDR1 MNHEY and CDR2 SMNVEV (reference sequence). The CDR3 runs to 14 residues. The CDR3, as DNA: TGTGCCAGCAGCACTAGTGAAGGTTTTGCTGAGCAGTTCTTC. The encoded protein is CASSTSEGFAEQFF.

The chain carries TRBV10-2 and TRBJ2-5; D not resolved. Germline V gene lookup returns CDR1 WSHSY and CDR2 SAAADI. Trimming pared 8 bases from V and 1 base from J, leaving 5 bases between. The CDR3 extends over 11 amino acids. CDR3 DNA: TGCGCCAGCGTCAGCCAAGAGACCCAGTACTTC. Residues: CASVSQETQYF.

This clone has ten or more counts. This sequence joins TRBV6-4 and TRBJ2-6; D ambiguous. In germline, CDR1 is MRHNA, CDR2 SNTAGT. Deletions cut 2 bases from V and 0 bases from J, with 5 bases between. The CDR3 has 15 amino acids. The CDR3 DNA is TGTGCCAGCAGTGACACGCGCTCTGGGGCCAACGTCCTGACTTTC. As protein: CASSDTRSGANVLTF.

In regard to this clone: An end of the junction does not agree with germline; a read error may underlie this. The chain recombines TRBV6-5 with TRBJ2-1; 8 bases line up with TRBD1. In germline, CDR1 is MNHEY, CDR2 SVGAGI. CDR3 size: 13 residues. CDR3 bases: TGTGCCAGCAACCCGACAGGGGAAGCTGAGGAGTTCTTC. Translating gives CASNPTGEAEEFF.

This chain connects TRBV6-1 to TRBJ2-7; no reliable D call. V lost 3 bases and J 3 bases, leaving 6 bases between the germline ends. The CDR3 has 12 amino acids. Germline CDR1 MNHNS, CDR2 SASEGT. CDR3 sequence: CASSDVSYEQYF. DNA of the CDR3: TGTGCCAGCAGTGACGTAAGCTACGAGCAGTACTTC.

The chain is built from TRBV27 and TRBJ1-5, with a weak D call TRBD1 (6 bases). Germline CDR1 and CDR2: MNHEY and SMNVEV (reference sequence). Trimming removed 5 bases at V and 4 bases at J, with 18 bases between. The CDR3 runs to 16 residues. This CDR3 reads CASSLPQRTENQPQHF. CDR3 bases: TGTGCCAGCAGTCTCCCCCAACGGACAGAAAATCAGCCCCAGCATTTT.

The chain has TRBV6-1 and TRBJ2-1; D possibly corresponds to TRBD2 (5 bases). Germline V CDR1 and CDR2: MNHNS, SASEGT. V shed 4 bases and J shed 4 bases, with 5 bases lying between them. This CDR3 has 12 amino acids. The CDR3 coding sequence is TGTGCCAGCAGTGGCGGGTACAATGAGCAGTTCTTC. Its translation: CASSGGYNEQFF.

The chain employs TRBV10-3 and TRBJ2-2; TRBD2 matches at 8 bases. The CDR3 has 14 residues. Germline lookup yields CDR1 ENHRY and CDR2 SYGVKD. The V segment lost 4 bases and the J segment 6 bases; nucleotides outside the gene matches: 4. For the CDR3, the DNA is TGTGCCATCAGTGGAGCGGGAGAGGCCGGGGAGCTGTTTTTT. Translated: CAISGAGEAGELFF.

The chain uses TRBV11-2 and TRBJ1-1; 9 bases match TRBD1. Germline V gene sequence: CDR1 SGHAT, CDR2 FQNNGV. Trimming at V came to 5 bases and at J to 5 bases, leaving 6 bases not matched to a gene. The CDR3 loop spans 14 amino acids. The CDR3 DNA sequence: TGTGCCAGCAGCGAACAGGGGGCAAGGACTGAAGCTTTCTTT. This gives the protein CASSEQGARTEAFF.